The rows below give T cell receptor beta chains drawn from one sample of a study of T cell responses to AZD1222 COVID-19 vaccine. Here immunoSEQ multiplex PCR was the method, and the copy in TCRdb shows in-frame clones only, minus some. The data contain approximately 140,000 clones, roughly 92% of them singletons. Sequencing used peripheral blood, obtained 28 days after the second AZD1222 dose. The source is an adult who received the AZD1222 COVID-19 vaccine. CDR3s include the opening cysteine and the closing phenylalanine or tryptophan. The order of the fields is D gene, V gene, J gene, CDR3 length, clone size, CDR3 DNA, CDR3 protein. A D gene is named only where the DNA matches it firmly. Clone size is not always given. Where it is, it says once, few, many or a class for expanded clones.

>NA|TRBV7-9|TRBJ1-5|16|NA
TGTGCCAGCAGCTTAGTCGGGGGCCCTAGCAATCAGCCCCAGCATTTT
CASSLVGGPSNQPQHF
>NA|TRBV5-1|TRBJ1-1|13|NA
TGCGCCAGCAGCTTGGACAGCCCTGCAGCGGCTTTCTTT
CASSLDSPAAAFF
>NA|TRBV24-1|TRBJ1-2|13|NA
TGTGCCACCAGACCCTCAGAGAACTATGGCTACACCTTC
CATRPSENYGYTF
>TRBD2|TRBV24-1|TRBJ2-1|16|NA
TGTGCCATCCGACTAGCGGGAGGGCCTCCCTACAATGAGCAGTTCTTC
CAIRLAGGPPYNEQFF
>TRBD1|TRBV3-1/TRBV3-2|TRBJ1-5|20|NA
TGTGCCAGCAGCCCGGGGGATAAGGGGGCCGGGATATATAGCAATCAGCCCCAGCATTTT
CASSPGDKGAGIYSNQPQHF
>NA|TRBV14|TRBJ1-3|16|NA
TGTGCCAGCAGCCAGCAGTGGAGGCGGAGTGGAAACACCATATATTTT
CASSQQWRRSGNTIYF
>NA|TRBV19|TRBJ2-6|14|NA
TGTGCCAGTAGTCATGGGGCTGGGGCCAACGTCCTGACTTTC
CASSHGAGANVLTF
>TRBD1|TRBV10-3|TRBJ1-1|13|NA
TGTGCCATCAGGGGACAGGCCAACACTGAAGCTTTCTTT
CAIRGQANTEAFF
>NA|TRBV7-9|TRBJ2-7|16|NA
TGTGCCAGCAGCTTAGGCAGGGGAATTAGGTCCTACGAGCAGTACTTC
CASSLGRGIRSYEQYF
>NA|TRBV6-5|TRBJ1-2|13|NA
TGTGCCAGCCACCGAGACAGTATCCATGGCTACACCTTC
CASHRDSIHGYTF
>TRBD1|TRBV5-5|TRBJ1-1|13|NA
TGTGCCAGCAGCCTAACAGGGGAAACTGAAGCTTTCTTT
CASSLTGETEAFF
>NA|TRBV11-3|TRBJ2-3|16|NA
TGTGCCAGCAGCCTCGGGACCTGGAACAGCACAGATACGCAGTATTTT
CASSLGTWNSTDTQYF
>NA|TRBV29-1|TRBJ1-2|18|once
TGCAGCGTTGAAGATCTTGTAACGGCAGGACGATCTAACTATGGCTACACCTTC
CSVEDLVTAGRSNYGYTF
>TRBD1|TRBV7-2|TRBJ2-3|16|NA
TGTGCCAGCAGCTGGGGGACAGTACCAACCACAGATACGCAGTATTTT
CASSWGTVPTTDTQYF
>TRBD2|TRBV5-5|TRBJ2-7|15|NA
TGTGCCAGCAGCTTTGGACTAGCGGGGAACTACGAGCAGTACTTC
CASSFGLAGNYEQYF
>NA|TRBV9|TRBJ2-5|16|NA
TGTGCCAGCAGCGTAGCTCCCAAAGGAGTCCAAGAGACCCAGTACTTC
CASSVAPKGVQETQYF
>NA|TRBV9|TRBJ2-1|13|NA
TGTGCCAGCAGCGTAGCAGGGTACAATGAGCAGTTCTTC
CASSVAGYNEQFF
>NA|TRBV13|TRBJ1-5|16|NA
TGTGCCAGCAGCTGGGGACATTTAGCTAGCAATCAGCCCCAGCATTTT
CASSWGHLASNQPQHF
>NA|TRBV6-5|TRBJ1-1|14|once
TGTGCCAGCAGTCCGGCCTTAGTGTGGGTTGAAGCTTTCTTT
CASSPALVWVEAFF
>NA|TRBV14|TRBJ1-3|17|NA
TGTGCCAGCAGCCCGGGACTGGGATGGAACTCTGGAAACACCATATATTTT
CASSPGLGWNSGNTIYF
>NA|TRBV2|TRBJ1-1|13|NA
TGTGCCAGCAGTGAAGCCCCCGGATCGCGAGCTTTCTTT
CASSEAPGSRAFF
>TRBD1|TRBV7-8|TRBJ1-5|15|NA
TGTGCCAGCAGCCCGGACAGGGTACAAGGACAGCCCCAGCATTTT
CASSPDRVQGQPQHF
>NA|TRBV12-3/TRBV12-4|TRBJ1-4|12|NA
TGTGCCAGCACCCTAAGGGGGGAAAAACTGTTTTTT
CASTLRGEKLFF
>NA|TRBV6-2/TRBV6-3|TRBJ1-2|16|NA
TGTGCCAGCAGTTACTCGAGACGGAACCTTAACTATGGCTACACCTTC
CASSYSRRNLNYGYTF
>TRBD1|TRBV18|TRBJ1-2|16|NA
TGTGCCAGCTCACCACGGGTAGACAGGGGCCTTACAGGCTACACCTTC
CASSPRVDRGLTGYTF
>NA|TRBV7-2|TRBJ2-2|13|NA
TGTGCCAGCAGCTGGACATCGGGCGGGGAGCTGTTTTTT
CASSWTSGGELFF
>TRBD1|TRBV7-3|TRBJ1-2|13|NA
TGTGCCAACGGCCCGACAGGGGTTTATGGCTACACCTTC
CANGPTGVYGYTF
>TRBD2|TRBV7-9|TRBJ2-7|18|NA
TGTGCCAGCAGCACCTCCGAGGGACTAGCGGGAGCCTCCTACGAGCAGTACTTC
CASSTSEGLAGASYEQYF
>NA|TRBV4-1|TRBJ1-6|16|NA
TGCGCCAGCAGCCAAGTGAATCAGCCTTACCTATCACCCCTCCACTTT
CASSQVNQPYLSPLHF
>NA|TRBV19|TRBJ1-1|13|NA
TGTGCCAGTAGGTACAGGGAGAACACTGAAGCTTTCTTT
CASRYRENTEAFF
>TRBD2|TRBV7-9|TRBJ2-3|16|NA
TGTGCCAGCAGCTTAGGGGCGGGAGGGGTTCGCGATACGCAGTATTTT
CASSLGAGGVRDTQYF
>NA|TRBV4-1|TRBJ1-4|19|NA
TGCGCCAGCAGCCATCCCAATGACACCAAGACCGCAACTAATGAAAAACTGTTTTTT
CASSHPNDTKTATNEKLFF
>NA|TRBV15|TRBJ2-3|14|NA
TGTGCCACCAAAGAGGCCCTGGGGCCAGATACGCAGTATTTT
CATKEALGPDTQYF
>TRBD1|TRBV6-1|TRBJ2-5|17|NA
TGTGCCAGCAGTGAAGTGGAGCACAGGGGTTGGCAAGAGACCCAGTACTTC
CASSEVEHRGWQETQYF
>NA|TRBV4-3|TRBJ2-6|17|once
TGCGCCAGCAGCCAAGTCGAGTCTCCCTCTGGGGCCAACGTCCTGACTTTC
CASSQVESPSGANVLTF
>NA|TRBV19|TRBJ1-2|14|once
TGTGCCAGTAGTATAGCTGAGGGGAACTATGGCTACACCTTC
CASSIAEGNYGYTF
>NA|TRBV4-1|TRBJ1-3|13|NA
TGCGCCAGCAGCCAAGATCCCGGAAACACCATATATTTT
CASSQDPGNTIYF
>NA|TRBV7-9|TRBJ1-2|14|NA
TGTGCCAGCAGCCCAAACGCAGGGACCTATGGCTACACCTTC
CASSPNAGTYGYTF
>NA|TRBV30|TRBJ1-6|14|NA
TGTGCCTGGAGTGTTGGCGTGGGTAATTCACCCCTCCACTTT
CAWSVGVGNSPLHF
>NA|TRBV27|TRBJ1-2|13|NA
TGTGCCAGCAAACACGGGGCGAACTATGGCTACACCTTC
CASKHGANYGYTF
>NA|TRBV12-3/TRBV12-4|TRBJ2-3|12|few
TGTGCCAGCAGCCAAAACACAGATACGCAGTATTTT
CASSQNTDTQYF
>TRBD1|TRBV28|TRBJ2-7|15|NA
TGTGCCAGCAGCAGCCCGGGACAGAGAGTTTACGAGCAGTACTTC
CASSSPGQRVYEQYF
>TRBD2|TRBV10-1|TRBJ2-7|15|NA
TGCGCCAGCAGTGAGTTCCCGGGACTAACCTACGAGCAGTACTTC
CASSEFPGLTYEQYF
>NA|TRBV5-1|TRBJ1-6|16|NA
TGCGCCAGCAGCTTTAGGGATCCGACCCGAGATTCACCCCTCCACTTT
CASSFRDPTRDSPLHF
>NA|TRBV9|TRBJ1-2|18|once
TGTGCCAGCAGCCACCCGGGTGGGGGGCCGAATTCTAACTATGGCTACACCTTC
CASSHPGGGPNSNYGYTF
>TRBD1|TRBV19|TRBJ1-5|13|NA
TGTGCCAGCGACAGGGATAGCAATCAGCCCCAGCATTTT
CASDRDSNQPQHF
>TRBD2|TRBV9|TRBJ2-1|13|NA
TGTGCCAGCACGGGAGGGCCCGCCGATGAGCAGTTCTTC
CASTGGPADEQFF
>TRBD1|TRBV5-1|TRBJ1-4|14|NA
TGCGCCAGCAGCACCCCGGACAGGAATGAAAAACTGTTTTTT
CASSTPDRNEKLFF
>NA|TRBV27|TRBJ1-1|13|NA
TGTGCCAGCAGGCAACAGGGAAGCACTGAAGCTTTCTTT
CASRQQGSTEAFF
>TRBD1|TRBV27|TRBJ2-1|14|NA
TGTGCCAGCAGTTTGACAGGGGGAAGGGATGAGCAGTTCTTC
CASSLTGGRDEQFF
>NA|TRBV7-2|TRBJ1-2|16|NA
TGTGCCAGCAGCCTATACTCAGGGAGATTAGACTATGGCTACACCTTC
CASSLYSGRLDYGYTF
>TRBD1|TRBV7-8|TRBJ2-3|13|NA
TGTGCCAGCAGCTTGACAGGGGAGGATACGCAGTATTTT
CASSLTGEDTQYF
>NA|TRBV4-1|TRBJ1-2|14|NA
TGCGCCAGCAGCCAAGACGGCACCTCCTATGGCTACACCTTC
CASSQDGTSYGYTF